These 2 T cell receptor beta chains were sequenced from one sample in a study of cytotoxic CD8 clonotypes in ibrutinib-treated CLL. The method was immunoSEQ multiplex PCR; TCRdb's version includes in-frame clones alone and lacks a portion of them. The sample yields approximately 200,000 clones, 55% to 85% seen once. The sample in question was PBMCs, obtained after 24 months of ibrutinib treatment. The receptors were gathered from a human donor with chronic lymphocytic leukemia.

This chain joins TRBV14 and TRBJ2-5, with 13 bases identical to TRBD2. Germline V gene sequence: CDR1 SGHDN, CDR2 FVKESK. The CDR3 totals 17 residues. The ends lost 0 bases at V and 5 bases at J; junction bases unmatched: 6. The chain's CDR3 is CASSQDIGLAGVETQYF. The CDR3 nucleotides read TGTGCCAGCAGCCAAGATATCGGACTAGCGGGAGTGGAGACCCAGTACTTC.

The V and J genes are TRBV30 and TRBJ2-7, with D possibly TRBD2 on 6 matching bases. The V gene's germline CDR1 is GTSNPN and CDR2 SVGIG (reference sequence). V shed 3 bases and J shed 2 bases, with 17 bases lying between them. The CDR3 totals 15 residues. DNA of the CDR3: TGTGCCTGGAGATTTGGCGGGACGGCAACCTACGAGCAGTACTTC. Amino acid sequence: CAWRFGGTATYEQYF.